This paragraph covers one T cell receptor (beta chain) sequence. Only in-frame clones appear in the TCRdb table, and some are missing; sequencing was by immunoSEQ multiplex PCR. The sample gives more than 150,000 clones, roughly nine tenths of which show up once; roughly 3.5% is in the top ten. This specimen comes from a study of T cell responses to AZD1222 COVID-19 vaccine. From germline, CDR1 is KGHSH and CDR2 LQKENI. The V and J ends lost 1 base and 0 bases respectively, with 3 bases between them. The CDR3 spans 14 residues. This specimen was peripheral blood, taken 28 days after the second AZD1222 dose. This clonotype originated in an adult who received the AZD1222 COVID-19 vaccine. The chain is built from TRBV18 and TRBJ1-4; no clear D gene. CDR3 in amino acids: CASSPLATNEKLFF. The CDR3 DNA reads TGTGCCAGCTCACCACTAGCAACTAATGAAAAACTGTTTTTT.